The source of this T cell receptor (beta chain) is a study of blood T cell repertoires in COVID-19. The trim removed 1 base at V and 7 bases at J, leaving 9 bases unmatched. The germline CDR1 and CDR2 sequences are SGHTA and FQGNSA. The CDR3 totals 18 residues. Some clones are missing from TCRdb's copy, which holds only in-frame ones; the method was immunoSEQ multiplex PCR. The top ten hold roughly 6.2% of the sample, which has 70,000 or so clones, about 87% seen once. This clone showed up just a few times. The V gene is TRBV7-2, the J gene TRBJ2-1, with TRBD2 identical over 14 bases. The origin of this receptor is a woman older than 75 with active COVID-19. The material sequenced was peripheral blood. In nucleotides, the CDR3 is TGTGCCAGCAGCTTAGAAGGGACTAGCGGGAGATTTTTTAATGAGCAGTTCTTC. It encodes CASSLEGTSGRFFNEQFF.